This T cell receptor (beta chain) was retrieved from a study of blood T cells in healthy people across ages (dated by TCRdb to 2015 to 2017). Broadly, across the study: In model experiments, template switching captured roughly one uniquely barcoded TCR beta cDNA molecule for every two T cells. Using deep sequencing normalized with unique cDNA molecular identifiers, the study measured how TCR beta repertoire diversity changes with age. The donors were divided into four age groups: young (average approximately 17 years), middle-aged (over 35), aged (approximately 62) and long-lived (about 79). Using the same blood draw, the study looked at two additional independent replicas of 1 million unique cDNA reads for two donors, one aged 18 to 30 and the other aged 80 or older. Donors of different ages were randomly distributed across sequencing lanes to avoid experimental bias. The investigation overall reported the following: Estimates of total diversity from one million sequenced T cells were regarded as lower bounds and underestimates. As age increased, observed TCR beta diversity per million T cells dropped in a roughly linear way, and a significant reduction was already evident by age about 36. Because donor CMV infection status was unknown, age-related changes in expanded clonotypes were potentially confounded. A strong correlation was found between observed TCR beta diversity and the percentage of naive T cells measured by flow cytometry. Compared with the aged group, more naive CD4+ T cells, fewer expanded clones and increased TCR diversity were shown by the long-lived group, suggesting age selection. Since profiling was done on bulk unsorted PBMCs, naive and antigen-experienced compartments could not be conclusively compared.

The donors were 40 or so Caucasian individuals from Russia, aged roughly 6 to 90 years, who were systemically healthy. Ten milliliters of peripheral blood were drawn from each donor into EDTA-treated Vacutainer tubes. Ficoll-Paque density-gradient centrifugation was used to isolate PBMCs, with at least 7 million per sample. Trizol reagent was used to extract total RNA from the PBMCs, yielding at least 5 micrograms per sample. For every donor, an aliquot of PBMCs went through flow cytometry to measure the percentages of naive CD45RAhigh/CD27high T cells. This clonotype was recorded once. No cognate antigen has been identified for it. One base away there is no much larger clone; base qualities are not given. One read alone provides weak support. The library was prepared using 5' RACE. Sequencing was performed on an Illumina HiSeq 2500. The second PCR ran for roughly 7 to 11 cycles and used a J-beta primer mix along with a sample-barcoded 5' primer. Each TCR beta cDNA molecule received a unique molecular identifier from a template-switch 5' adaptor carrying 12 random nucleotides. Each sample yielded at least 2.5 million CDR3-containing paired-end reads. The Mint cDNA synthesis kit, primed by a TRBC-specific oligonucleotide, was used to synthesize first-strand cDNA from all RNA. After uracil-DNA glycosylase treatment, a first 18-cycle PCR used universal primers M1SS and BC2_uni_R on all cDNA. On the study's bioinformatics: For normalization, 1 million high-quality reads, each with a distinct molecular identifier, were randomly selected from each sample. Reads with shared molecular identifiers were discarded instead of being binned into consensus sequences. MiTCR, run with a Q25 quality threshold and the strictest error-elimination algorithm, handled CDR3 identification, clonotype clustering and error correction. A nonparametric unseen species model with Euler transformation was used to estimate lower-bound total TCR beta diversity. The public reads were quality trimmed at Q25 with fastp and then assembled into clones with MiXCR by TCRdb, keeping productive beta chains. One record per CDR3 amino acid sequence lists the most common genes and DNA. The V and J calls were not made by the authors but by TCRdb's processing. The sample table lists 1.5 million to 2 million distinct CDR3 sequences, under 30% of them with a count of one. The ten top clones hold around 7.7% of the sample.

V drops 4 bases and J drops 3 bases, leaving 6 bases in between. The cysteine opens and the phenylalanine closes a CDR3 of 12 amino acids. This entry keeps only the CDR3 DNA: 36 bases, framed from base 1. CDR1 LGHDT and CDR2 YNNKEL are derived from the germline V gene (reference sequence). The sequence was obtained from a woman aged 25 to 39 in good health. The chain is made from TRBV3-1 and TRBJ2-5; no D gene call is confident. Sequencing used blood. The CDR3 amino acid sequence is: CASSLMKETQYF. The bases are TGTGCCAGCAGCCTCATGAAAGAGACCCAGTACTTC.